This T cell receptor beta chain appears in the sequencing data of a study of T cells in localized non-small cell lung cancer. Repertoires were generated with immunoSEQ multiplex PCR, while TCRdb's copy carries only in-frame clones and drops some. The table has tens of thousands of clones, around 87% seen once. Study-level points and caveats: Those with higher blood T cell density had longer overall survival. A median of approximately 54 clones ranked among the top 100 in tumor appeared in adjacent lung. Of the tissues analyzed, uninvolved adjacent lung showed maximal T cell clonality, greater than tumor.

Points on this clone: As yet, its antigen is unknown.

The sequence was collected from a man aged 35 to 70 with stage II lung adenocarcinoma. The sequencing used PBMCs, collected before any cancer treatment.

CDR3 amino acids: CASSPQGQSGNTIYF. CDR3 coding DNA: TGCGCCAGCAGCCCTCAGGGACAATCTGGAAACACCATATATTTT. This chain connects TRBV5-1 to TRBJ1-3; a possible D gene is TRBD1 (6 bases). The germline V and J ends were trimmed by 4 bases and 1 base, with 12 bases remaining between them. This CDR3 region has 15 residues. CDR1 is SGHRS, CDR2 YFSETQ, per germline.